These T cell receptor beta chains were read from a single sample in a study of cytomegalovirus exposure and HLA in healthy donors. TCRdb keeps only in-frame clones here, not all; method: immunoSEQ multiplex PCR. The sample shows roughly 100,000 clones, around 85% of them seen only once. Sequencing input: PBMCs. Source of these receptors: a man aged 40-49 years in good health and CMV-seropositive. Both conserved end residues are part of each CDR3. The D gene is left open where the match is weak. The size entry is marked missing in some rows and otherwise reads once, few, many or a size class.

v_call,clone_size,cdr3_length,d_call,j_call,cdr3_nt,cdr3_aa
TRBV15,-,19,TRBD2,TRBJ2-2,TGTGCCACCAGCAGGCCCCTCGGACTAGCGGGGGAATCCACCGGGGAGCTGTTTTTT,CATSRPLGLAGESTGELFF
TRBV5-5,-,14,TRBD1,TRBJ1-5,TGTGCCAGCAGCTTACAGGGGAGCAATCAGCCCCAGCATTTT,CASSLQGSNQPQHF
TRBV5-4,once,16,-,TRBJ2-3,TGTGCCAGCAGCTTGGCCGCCGGGACTTACACAGATACGCAGTATTTT,CASSLAAGTYTDTQYF
TRBV30,-,13,TRBD1,TRBJ1-2,TGTGCCGGACCGGGACAGGGTGGTTTCGGCTACACCTTC,CAGPGQGGFGYTF
TRBV7-2,-,17,TRBD2,TRBJ2-1,TGTGCCAGCAGCCCTTACAGCGGGGGGCTCTCCTACAATGAGCAGTTCTTC,CASSPYSGGLSYNEQFF
TRBV18,-,15,-,TRBJ1-3,TGTGCCAGCTCACCGCGGGACCTAGCTGGAAACACCATATATTTT,CASSPRDLAGNTIYF
TRBV30,-,14,-,TRBJ2-7,TGTGCCTGGAGAAAAAGGGGGTCCTACTACGAGCAGTACTTC,CAWRKRGSYYEQYF
TRBV30,-,13,-,TRBJ1-4,TGTGCCTGGCAAGGACAACAAAGGGGAAAACTGTTTTTT,CAWQGQQRGKLFF
TRBV5-1,-,14,TRBD1,TRBJ2-7,TGCGCCAGCAGCCCCGGGACAGGTGGATACGAGCAGCACTTC,CASSPGTGGYEQHF
TRBV9,-,15,TRBD2,TRBJ2-1,TGTGCCAGCAGAGTAGTAACGGGGGGGTACAATGAGCAGTTCTTC,CASRVVTGGYNEQFF
TRBV10-3,-,15,-,TRBJ2-7,TGTGCCATCAGTGAGTCAGGTGGGAGCTCCTACGAGCAGTACTTC,CAISESGGSSYEQYF
TRBV11-2,-,11,-,TRBJ2-1,TGTGCCAGCAGCTCCCGGCGGGAGCAGTTCTTC,CASSSRREQFF
TRBV5-1,-,15,-,TRBJ1-5,TGCGCCAGCAGCTTGGTCGGGGGGTACAATCAGCCCCAGCATTTT,CASSLVGGYNQPQHF
TRBV7-2,once,14,-,TRBJ1-1,TGTGCCAGCAGCTTTCAACAGGTTCGGAGTGAAGCTTTCTTT,CASSFQQVRSEAFF
TRBV2,-,13,TRBD1,TRBJ1-5,TGTGCCAGTAACGACAGGGAGGATCAGCCCCAGCATTTT,CASNDREDQPQHF
TRBV4-2,-,16,TRBD2,TRBJ2-5,TGTGCCAGCAGCCAAGAAGGGGCTAGCGGACAAGAGACCCAGTACTTC,CASSQEGASGQETQYF
TRBV6-1,-,14,-,TRBJ1-5,TGTGCCAGCGGGGGGAGGACTAGCAATCAGCCCCAGCATTTT,CASGGRTSNQPQHF
TRBV27,-,15,TRBD2,TRBJ2-3,TGTGCCAGCAGTTTCAGCGGGGGGGCCCCAGATACGCAGTATTTT,CASSFSGGAPDTQYF
TRBV7-9,few,13,-,TRBJ2-7,TGTGCCAGCGTGGACAGCTTCTCCTACGAGCAGTACTTC,CASVDSFSYEQYF
TRBV28,-,14,TRBD1,TRBJ1-5,TGTGCCAGCAGCCCCCTGACAGGGCGCCAGCCCCAGCATTTT,CASSPLTGRQPQHF
TRBV27,-,16,TRBD1,TRBJ1-1,TGTGCCAGCAGATCCGGGACAGGGATTTTGGACACTGAAGCTTTCTTT,CASRSGTGILDTEAFF
TRBV28,-,15,TRBD1,TRBJ2-5,TGTGCCAGCAGTTCTCGGGACAGCCTACAAGAGACCCAGTACTTC,CASSSRDSLQETQYF
TRBV15,few,14,-,TRBJ1-2,TGTGCCACCAGCAGAGACCGGCAGGGTGATGGCTACACCTTC,CATSRDRQGDGYTF
TRBV29-1,-,15,TRBD1,TRBJ1-2,TGCAGCGTTGAAGACGCAAGGAGACAGGGGCGAGGCTACACCTTC,CSVEDARRQGRGYTF
TRBV25-1,-,11,TRBD1,TRBJ1-1,TGTGCCAGCTCCGGACAGGGGAAAGCTTTCTTT,CASSGQGKAFF
TRBV4-1,-,19,TRBD2,TRBJ2-3,TGCGCCAGCAGCCAAGAAAGGGATTCACTAGCGGGGCACACAGATACGCAGTATTTT,CASSQERDSLAGHTDTQYF
TRBV9,few,13,TRBD1,TRBJ2-5,TGTGCCAGCAGCGCTCGGACAGGGGAGACCCAGTACTTC,CASSARTGETQYF
TRBV5-1,few,15,TRBD1,TRBJ1-2,TGCGCCAGCAGCGTTACAGGGGGCTCAGAGGGTGGCTACACCTTC,CASSVTGGSEGGYTF
TRBV15,-,17,-,TRBJ1-5,TGTGCCACCAGCAGAGGGCTGGGAGGGGATAGCAATCAGCCCCAGCATTTT,CATSRGLGGDSNQPQHF
TRBV11-2,-,15,-,TRBJ2-5,TGTGCCAGCAGCAATCTCCGGGACTCCCAAGAGACCCAGTACTTC,CASSNLRDSQETQYF
TRBV18,few,13,-,TRBJ2-5,TGTGCCAGCTCACCAGGGAGTGGGGAGACCCAGTACTTC,CASSPGSGETQYF
TRBV19,-,14,TRBD1,TRBJ1-4,TGTGCCAGTAGTGGGGGGACAGGAGGTGAAAAACTGTTTTTT,CASSGGTGGEKLFF
TRBV6-5,-,15,-,TRBJ1-1,TGTGCCAGCAGTTACGGAGCAGGGGTGAACACTGAAGCTTTCTTT,CASSYGAGVNTEAFF
TRBV2,-,12,-,TRBJ2-7,TGTGCCAGCAGTTACAGCCCCTACGAGCAGTACTTC,CASSYSPYEQYF
TRBV7-3,-,14,-,TRBJ2-3,TGTGCCAGCAGCTTAACTTCTAGCACAGATACGCAGTATTTT,CASSLTSSTDTQYF
TRBV7-9,-,13,TRBD1,TRBJ1-2,TGTGCCAGCAGCCCGGGACAGAACTATGGCTACACCTTC,CASSPGQNYGYTF
TRBV5-5,-,12,-,TRBJ2-5,TGTGCCAGCAGCCCAGAGCGGGAGACCCAGTACTTC,CASSPERETQYF
TRBV5-4,-,16,-,TRBJ2-1,TGTGCCAGCAGCACTCCGACTAGTCGGGCTTCCAATGAGCAGTTCTTC,CASSTPTSRASNEQFF
TRBV7-9,-,15,-,TRBJ2-1,TGTGCCAGCAGCTTAGCAGGGAGCTCCTACAATGAGCAGTTCTTC,CASSLAGSSYNEQFF
TRBV29-1,few,12,TRBD1,TRBJ2-7,TGCAGCGCCTGGGACAGGGCCGTCGAGCAGTACTTC,CSAWDRAVEQYF
TRBV30,-,14,TRBD1,TRBJ1-1,TGTGCCTGGAGTGCAGGACAGGGGGTCGTTCGAGCTTTCTTT,CAWSAGQGVVRAFF
TRBV10-3,-,16,TRBD1,TRBJ2-5,TGTGCCATCAGTGCTGGGACAGCCAATATTCAAGAGACCCAGTACTTC,CAISAGTANIQETQYF
TRBV5-4,-,14,TRBD2,TRBJ2-7,TGTGCCAGCAGCGCCGGGACTAGCGGCTACGAGCAGTACTTC,CASSAGTSGYEQYF
TRBV11-2,-,12,-,TRBJ1-6,TGTGCCAGCAGCCCACTAGAGTCACCCCTCCACTTT,CASSPLESPLHF
TRBV4-1,-,15,TRBD2,TRBJ2-4,TGCGCCAGCAGCCAAGATCTGACTAGCATAAACATTCAGTACTTC,CASSQDLTSINIQYF
TRBV5-1,-,15,TRBD1,TRBJ2-7,TGCGCCAGCCGGGGTGACCTACAGGGGGGATCCGAGCAGTACTTC,CASRGDLQGGSEQYF
TRBV18,few,15,TRBD2,TRBJ2-5,TGTGCCAGCCGTTCGACGGGGGGGATCGGGGAGACCCAGTACTTC,CASRSTGGIGETQYF
TRBV6-5,-,14,TRBD1,TRBJ1-1,TGTGCCAGCATGGACAGGGGGCTGAACACTGAAGCTTTCTTT,CASMDRGLNTEAFF
TRBV2,-,14,-,TRBJ1-2,TGTGCCAGCATTCCTCCCGGTGCTAACTATGGCTACACCTTC,CASIPPGANYGYTF
TRBV6-1,-,13,TRBD2,TRBJ2-2,TGTGCCAGCAGTGAAGGGGGGGGCGGGGAGCTGTTTTTT,CASSEGGGGELFF
TRBV4-1,few,15,-,TRBJ1-3,TGCGCCAGCAGCCAAGAACAGCAGAACGGAAACACCATATATTTT,CASSQEQQNGNTIYF
TRBV7-2,-,17,TRBD2,TRBJ2-3,TGTGCCAGCAGCTTAGCGGGACTAGCGGGAGACACAGATACGCAGTATTTT,CASSLAGLAGDTDTQYF
TRBV28,-,14,TRBD2,TRBJ2-3,TGTGCCAGCAGTCGCGGGAGTTGGGCAGATACGCAGTATTTT,CASSRGSWADTQYF
TRBV21-1,-,17,-,TRBJ1-5,TGTGCCAGCACCCTCGGGGGGGCCAACAATAGCAATCAGCCCCAGCATTTT,CASTLGGANNSNQPQHF
TRBV7-9,once,13,TRBD1,TRBJ1-1,TGTGCCAGCAGCTTGGGACAGGGCTCTGAAGCTTTCTTT,CASSLGQGSEAFF
TRBV7-7,-,14,-,TRBJ2-5,TGTGCTAGCAGCTTAGGGAGGTCCACGCAGACCCAGTACTTC,CASSLGRSTQTQYF
TRBV30,-,12,-,TRBJ2-2,TGTGCGATCGAAGGGAGGACCGGGGAGCTGTTTTTT,CAIEGRTGELFF